The 32 T cell receptor beta chains in this list originate from one sample, sequenced in a study of control samples from healthy donors and cancer patients (dated by TCRdb to about 2020). Library creation used the immunoSEQ multiplex PCR assay. Imported from immuneACCESS, the table was reduced by TCRdb to in-frame sequences with V and J called. These copies leave out some clones; in studies compared against another copy, an unresolved V gene accounts for under half, and the cause of the remainder is not known. The table for this sample lists roughly 94,000 clones; 70% to 85% of them were counted only once. The ten largest make up under 50% of the sample. Sequenced: PBMCs. All receptors come from a man in his 70s with lung cancer.

This chain uses TRBV11-2 with TRBJ2-7; D remains ambiguous. Trimming removed 5 bases at V and 2 bases at J, with 7 bases between. Germline V CDR1 and CDR2: SGHAT, FQNNGV. This CDR3 has 12 residues. CDR3 sequence reads: CASSPQAYEQYF. The CDR3 DNA is TGTGCCAGCAGCCCCCAAGCCTACGAGCAGTACTTC.

The rearrangement joins TRBV5-6 to TRBJ2-7; D is unresolved. V was cut by 4 bases and J by 3 bases, with 14 bases left in between. Germline V lookup: CDR1 SGHDT, CDR2 YYEEEE. The CDR3 loop spans 14 amino acids. CDR3 protein: CASSPLRAHYEQYF. The CDR3 DNA reads as TGTGCCAGCAGCCCCCTTCGGGCTCACTACGAGCAGTACTTC.

The rearrangement links TRBV5-4 to TRBJ1-5; D call uncertain. Trimming left V 0 bases short and J 4 bases short, with 11 bases between. Germline CDR1 reads SGHNT; CDR2 reads YYREEE (reference sequence). The CDR3 covers 15 residues. CDR3 sequence reads: CASSLAPDGNQPQHF. The CDR3 DNA reads as TGTGCCAGCAGCTTGGCCCCGGACGGAAATCAGCCCCAGCATTTT.

This rearrangement joins TRBV18 to TRBJ1-4; possibly TRBD1 for D (6 bases). CDR3 length equals 15 residues. Between the trimmed V and J ends, which lost 5 bases and 5 bases, there was a span of 15 bases. The germline gives CDR1 KGHSH, CDR2 LQKENI. The CDR3 reads CASSTRTDENEKLFF. DNA for the CDR3: TGTGCCAGCTCAACGCGGACAGACGAAAATGAAAAACTGTTTTTT.

The rearrangement joins TRBV2 to TRBJ1-2; weak D call: TRBD1 (6 bases). The CDR3 runs 14 residues. Trimming removed 4 bases from V and 4 bases from J, with 13 bases in between. Germline loops: CDR1 SNHLY, CDR2 FYNNEI. The CDR3 spells CASSGTGRSYGYTF. The CDR3 region has the DNA TGTGCCAGCAGTGGAACAGGGAGGTCCTATGGCTACACCTTC.

The chain couples TRBV5-1 to TRBJ2-1, with a tentative D call TRBD1 (7 bases). CDR1 SGHRS and CDR2 YFSETQ come from the germline V gene. V was shortened by 2 bases and J by 5 bases, with 17 bases between the two germline ends. The CDR3 has 16 amino acids. The CDR3 protein is CASSFGGNRGNNEQFF. The DNA for the CDR3 is TGCGCCAGCAGCTTCGGGGGCAACAGGGGCAACAATGAGCAGTTCTTC.

This chain links TRBV5-6 with TRBJ2-5, with 8 bases lining up with TRBD2. Germline trimming cut 3 bases from V and 5 bases from J; bases unmatched to any gene: 6. The germline CDR1 and CDR2 sequences are SGHDT and YYEEEE. The CDR3 is made up of 14 amino acids. In DNA form, the CDR3 reads TGTGCCAGCAGCTCCACTAGCGGCATGGAGACCCAGTACTTC. Its translation: CASSSTSGMETQYF. The full variable domain, rest sourced from reference TRBV5-6 and TRBJ2-5, is DAGVTQSPTHLIKTRGQQVTLRCSPKSGHDTVSWYQQALGQGPQFIFQYYEEEERQRGNFPDRFSGHQFPNYSSELNVNALLLGDSALYLCASSSTSGMETQYFGPGTRLLVL.

V is TRBV6-2 or TRBV6-3 and J is TRBJ2-7, with 7 nucleotides matching TRBD1. The CDR3 loop spans 13 amino acids. The V gene's germline CDR1 is MNHEY and CDR2 SVGEGT. Germline trimming cut 2 bases from V and 5 bases from J; bases unmatched to any gene: 3. CDR3 sequence (DNA): TGTGCCAGCAGTTACCTTGACAGGGACGAGCAGTACTTC. Translated, it gives CASSYLDRDEQYF.

In this sample, this clone turned up a few times. This chain connects TRBV10-2 to TRBJ2-1; 11 bases fit TRBD2. This CDR3 is built from 15 residues. V shed 3 bases and J 7 bases; nucleotides not matched to a gene: 5. The germline V gene encodes CDR1 WSHSY and CDR2 SAAADI. In nucleotides, the CDR3 is TGCGCCAGCAGTGATTGGGTAGCGGGGGGGAATGAGCAGTTCTTC. Translated: CASSDWVAGGNEQFF.

The chain carries TRBV7-2 and TRBJ2-7; 8 positions match TRBD2. The CDR3 sequence is 14 residues long. Germline lookup yields CDR1 SGHTA and CDR2 FQGNSA. V lost 5 bases and J lost 4; bases outside the gene matches: 7. The chain's CDR3 is CASSAQRGRYEQYF. For the CDR3, the DNA is TGTGCCAGCAGCGCCCAGCGGGGGAGGTACGAGCAGTACTTC. The whole variable domain, remainder taken from reference TRBV7-2 and TRBJ2-7, is GAGVSQSPSNKVTEKGKDVELRCDPISGHTALYWYRQSLGQGLEFLIYFQGNSAPDKSGLPSDRFSAERTGGSVSTLTIQRTQQEDSAVYLCASSAQRGRYEQYFGPGTRLTVT.

The chain uses TRBV5-1 and TRBJ2-3; D is uncertain. Deletions cut 0 bases from V and 1 base from J, with 15 bases between. CDR3 length equals 17 residues. Looked up from germline, CDR1 is SGHRS and CDR2 is YFSETQ. The CDR3 protein is CASSLAVGRLGTDTQYF. DNA of the CDR3: TGCGCCAGCAGCTTGGCCGTAGGTCGACTCGGCACAGATACGCAGTATTTT. The full variable domain, completed using reference TRBV5-1 and TRBJ2-3, is KAGVTQTPRYLIKTRGQQVTLSCSPISGHRSVSWYQQTPGQGLQFLFEYFSETQRNKGNFPGRFSGRQFSNSRSEMNVSTLELGDSALYLCASSLAVGRLGTDTQYFGPGTRLTVL.

The chain carries TRBV9 and TRBJ1-2; TRBD1 aligns across 9 bases. The CDR3 has 15 amino acids. Germline-derived CDR1 and CDR2 are SGDLS and YYNGEE. Trimming removed 0 bases from V and 6 bases from J; junction bases left unmatched: 6. Written as DNA, the CDR3 is TGTGCCAGCAGCGTAGGCCTTGGACAGGGGAATGGCTACACCTTC. Amino acids: CASSVGLGQGNGYTF.

The rearrangement uses TRBV4-1 and TRBJ2-7, with 10 bases matching TRBD1. In germline, CDR1 is MGHRA, CDR2 YSYEKL. The V gene end was trimmed by 6 bases and the J gene end by 6 bases; junction bases not matched to a gene: 8. This CDR3 region has 14 residues. The CDR3 sequence is CASRPGTGALEQYF. DNA for the CDR3: TGCGCCAGCAGGCCCGGGACAGGGGCCCTCGAGCAGTACTTC.

This clone was seen just once. CDR3 in amino acids: CASSLGGGNQPQHF. CDR3 nucleotide sequence: TGCGCCAGCAGCTTGGGAGGGGGCAATCAGCCCCAGCATTTT. The chain is built from TRBV5-1 and TRBJ1-5; possible D gene TRBD1, 5 bases. Germline lookup yields CDR1 SGHRS and CDR2 YFSETQ. Between the trimmed V and J ends, which lost 0 bases and 2 bases, there was a span of 6 bases. CDR3 length: 14 residues.

On this clone: Here the CDR3 omits its conserved ending phenylalanine or tryptophan, so a read error is the likely source. It is unclear where the CDR3 begins or ends on the DNA, so no DNA is shown, and the CDR3 is as TCRdb lists it. This rearrangement joins TRBV6-4 to TRBJ1-4; the D call of TRBD1 is as the table states it, not checked on the DNA. The CDR3 contains 11 residues when both ends are counted. Looked up from germline, CDR1 is MRHNA and CDR2 is SNTAGT. The CDR3 sequence: CASSGLKHQMG.

This chain links TRBV28 with TRBJ1-1; D is perhaps TRBD1 (5 bases). Trimming left V 3 bases short and J 4 bases short, with 18 bases between. The CDR3 has 16 amino acids. Germline CDR1 is MDHEN and CDR2 is SYDVKM. CDR3 sequence reads: CASSFRGGQRSTEAFF. CDR3 DNA: TGTGCCAGCAGTTTTCGGGGCGGGCAGCGGAGCACTGAAGCTTTCTTT.

The CDR3 reads CAWSVQGPTETQYF. CDR3 sequence (DNA): TGTGCCTGGAGTGTACAGGGCCCGACGGAGACCCAGTACTTC. The rearrangement uses TRBV30 and TRBJ2-5; TRBD1 is a possible D gene (6 bases). This CDR3 is built from 14 residues. From germline, CDR1 is GTSNPN and CDR2 SVGIG (reference sequence). Trimming removed 0 bases from V and 5 bases from J, with 13 bases in between.

J is TRBJ2-1 and V is TRBV5-1, with D perhaps TRBD2 (6 bases). Between the trimmed V and J ends, which lost 4 bases and 9 bases, there was a span of 17 bases. This CDR3 spans 14 amino acids. Germline V gene sequence: CDR1 SGHRS, CDR2 YFSETQ. The CDR3 protein is CASSVSGGEGEQFF. CDR3 sequence (DNA): TGCGCCAGCAGCGTCTCAGGCGGGGAAGGTGAGCAGTTCTTC.

V gene TRBV6-1 combines with J gene TRBJ1-6; D is unresolved. Per the germline V gene, CDR1 is MNHNS and CDR2 is SASEGT. This CDR3 contains 18 residues. Between the trimmed V and J ends, which lost 0 bases and 0 bases, there was a span of 12 bases. CDR3 loop: CASSEAGWPSSYNSPLHF. CDR3 nucleotide sequence: TGTGCCAGCAGTGAAGCTGGGTGGCCGAGCTCCTATAATTCACCCCTCCACTTT.

This clone was observed a single time. V usage is TRBV18 and J usage is TRBJ1-1, with D possibly matching TRBD1 (5 bases). The germline V gene has CDR1 KGHSH and CDR2 LQKENI. The ends were cut back, 2 bases at V and 4 bases at J, with 5 bases in the middle. The CDR3 runs to 12 residues. This CDR3 is CASSPDSTEAFF. For the CDR3, the DNA is TGTGCCAGCTCACCAGACAGCACTGAAGCTTTCTTT.

This clone is a singleton in its sample. The same CDR3 also results from other DNA sequences found in this sample. The CDR3 bases are TGTGCCAGCAGCCGGGACAGGGCATCCTACGAGCAGTACTTC. As protein: CASSRDRASYEQYF. The chain is built from TRBV7-8 and TRBJ2-7, with 9 bases that match TRBD1. This CDR3 is built from 14 residues. V lost 5 bases to trimming and J lost 1 base; unmatched junction nucleotides: 3. Germline-derived CDR1 and CDR2 are SGHVS and FQNEAQ.

The chain joins TRBV7-3 to TRBJ2-1; TRBD2 might be the D (5 bases). CDR1 and CDR2 from the germline V gene are SGHTA and FQGTGA. The CDR3 loop spans 12 amino acids. The ends were cut back, 5 bases at V and 9 bases at J, with 11 bases in the middle. In DNA, the CDR3 is TGTGCCAGCAGCAAGCTAGCAAGTGAGCAGTTCTTC. This codes for CASSKLASEQFF.

J is TRBJ2-3 and V is TRBV19, with a weak D call TRBD1 (5 bases). This CDR3 is built from 16 residues. The V gene lost 6 bases and the J gene lost 2 bases, with 18 bases spanning the gap. Germline V gives CDR1 LNHDA, CDR2 SQIVND (reference sequence). The CDR3 reads CASRHGNGQITDTQYF. DNA of the CDR3: TGTGCCAGTAGGCATGGGAACGGACAAATCACAGATACGCAGTATTTT.

This clone was recorded once. This chain connects TRBV19 to TRBJ1-5, with D unresolved. Germline loops: CDR1 LNHDA, CDR2 SQIVND (reference sequence). This CDR3 is built from 14 residues. Between the trimmed V and J ends, which lost 2 bases and 4 bases, there was a span of 9 bases. For the CDR3, the DNA is TGTGCCAGTAGTATAATAGCCGGTAATCAGCCCCAGCATTTT. Amino acid sequence: CASSIIAGNQPQHF.

This clone was observed a few times. The genes are TRBV15 and TRBJ1-3, with D unclear. Germline V CDR1 and CDR2: LNHNV, YYDKDF (reference sequence). This CDR3 comprises 15 residues. V shed 5 bases and J shed 2 bases, with 13 bases lying between them. The CDR3 nucleotides are TGTGCCACCAGCCCCCAAAGGGATCCTGGAAACACCATATATTTT. Its translation is CATSPQRDPGNTIYF.

This clone was seen more than once but under ten times. The chain is built from TRBV15 and TRBJ2-6; no clear D. Germline values: CDR1 LNHNV, CDR2 YYDKDF (reference sequence). The CDR3 totals 14 residues. V was cut by 3 bases and J by 0 bases, with 3 bases left in between. CDR3 bases: TGTGCCACCAGCAGCCGCTCTGGGGCCAACGTCCTGACTTTC. Residues: CATSSRSGANVLTF.

The genes are TRBV5-1 and TRBJ1-1; 8 nucleotides match TRBD1. The CDR3 contains 15 residues. V gave up 4 bases and J gave up 1 base; unmatched junction bases: 6. Per germline, CDR1 SGHRS and CDR2 YFSETQ. The CDR3, as DNA: TGCGCCAGCAGCATGAGACAGGGGCAGAACACTGAAGCTTTCTTT. Its protein product is CASSMRQGQNTEAFF.

The gene calls are TRBV5-1 and TRBJ2-5; TRBD1 matches 8 bases. Germline V gives CDR1 SGHRS, CDR2 YFSETQ. The V and J ends lost 4 bases and 7 bases, in that order; junction bases with no gene match: 15. The CDR3 has 16 amino acids. This CDR3 is CASSPTGTGWRGTQYF. CDR3 DNA: TGCGCCAGCAGCCCTACCGGGACAGGCTGGCGGGGGACCCAGTACTTC.

This sequence joins TRBV9 and TRBJ1-1; a weak D match, TRBD1 (6 bases). V was pared by 4 bases and J by 1 base, with 11 bases between. CDR3 length equals 14 residues. Looked up from germline, CDR1 is SGDLS and CDR2 is YYNGEE. This chain's CDR3 is CASSLGQRNTEAFF. Written as DNA, the CDR3 is TGTGCCAGCAGCCTAGGACAGAGGAACACTGAAGCTTTCTTT.

The genes are TRBV4-1 and TRBJ1-5; weak D call: TRBD1 (5 bases). The CDR3 consists of 14 residues. V lost 0 bases to trimming and J lost 9 bases, with 12 bases between them. Germline V lookup: CDR1 MGHRA, CDR2 YSYEKL. CDR3 DNA sequence: TGCGCCAGCAGCCAAGATACGGGGCCCCGGCCCCAGCATTTT. Its protein product is CASSQDTGPRPQHF.

The chain links TRBV15 to TRBJ2-7, with 7 bases aligning to TRBD2. The CDR3 extends over 13 amino acids. Looked up from germline, CDR1 is LNHNV and CDR2 is YYDKDF (reference sequence). After removal of 3 bases from V and 5 bases from J, the junction contained 4 bases not matched to a gene. CDR3 in DNA: TGTGCCACCAGCAGGGGGGGGGTCCACGAGCAGTACTTC. Translated, it gives CATSRGGVHEQYF.

The count of this clone is one. The chain joins TRBV29-1 to TRBJ1-4; no firm D call. This CDR3 is built from 13 residues. The ends were cut back, 7 bases at V and 8 bases at J, with 17 bases in the middle. Germline CDR1 and CDR2: SQVTM and ANQGSEA. CDR3 loop: CSAAHTVDEKLFF. CDR3 in DNA: TGCAGCGCCGCACATACAGTCGACGAAAAACTGTTTTTT. The full variable domain, with the rest looked up from reference TRBV29-1 and TRBJ1-4, is SAVISQKPSRDICQRGTSLTIQCQVDSQVTMMFWYRQQPGQSLTLIATANQGSEATYESGFVIDKFPISRPNLTFSTLTVSNMSPEDSSIYLCSAAHTVDEKLFFGSGTQLSVL.